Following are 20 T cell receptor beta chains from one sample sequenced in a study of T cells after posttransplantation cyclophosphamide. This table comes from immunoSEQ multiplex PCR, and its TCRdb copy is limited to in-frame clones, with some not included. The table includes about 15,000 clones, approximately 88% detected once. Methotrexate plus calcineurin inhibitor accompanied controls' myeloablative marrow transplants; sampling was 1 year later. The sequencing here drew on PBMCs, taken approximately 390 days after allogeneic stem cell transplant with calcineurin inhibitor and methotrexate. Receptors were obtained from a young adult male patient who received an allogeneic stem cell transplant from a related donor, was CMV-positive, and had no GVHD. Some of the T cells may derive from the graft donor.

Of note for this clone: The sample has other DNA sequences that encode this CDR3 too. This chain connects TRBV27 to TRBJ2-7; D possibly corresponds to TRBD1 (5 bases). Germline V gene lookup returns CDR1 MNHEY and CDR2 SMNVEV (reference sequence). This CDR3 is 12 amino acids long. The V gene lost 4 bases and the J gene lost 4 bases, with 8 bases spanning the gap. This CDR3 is CASSSGRYEQYF. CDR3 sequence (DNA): TGTGCCAGCAGTTCAGGGCGTTACGAGCAGTACTTC.

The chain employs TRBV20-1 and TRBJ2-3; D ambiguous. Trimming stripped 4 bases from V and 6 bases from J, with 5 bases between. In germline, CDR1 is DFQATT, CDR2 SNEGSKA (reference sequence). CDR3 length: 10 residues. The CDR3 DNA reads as TGCAGTGCTATGCGGGATACGCAGTATTTT. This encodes CSAMRDTQYF.

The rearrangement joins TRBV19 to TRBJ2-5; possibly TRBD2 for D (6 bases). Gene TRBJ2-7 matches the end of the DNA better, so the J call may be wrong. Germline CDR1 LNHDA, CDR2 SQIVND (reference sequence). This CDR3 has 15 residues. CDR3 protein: CASSIGAGISYEQYF. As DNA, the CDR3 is TGTGCCAGTAGTATCGGAGCGGGTATTTCCTACGAGCAGTACTTC.

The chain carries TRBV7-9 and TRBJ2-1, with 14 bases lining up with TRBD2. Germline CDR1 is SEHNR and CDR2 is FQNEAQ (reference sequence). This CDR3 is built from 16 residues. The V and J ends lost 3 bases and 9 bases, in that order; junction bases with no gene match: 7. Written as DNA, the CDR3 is TGTGCCAGCAGCTTCAGCGGGACTAGCGGGAGTATTGAGCAGTTCTTC. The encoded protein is CASSFSGTSGSIEQFF.

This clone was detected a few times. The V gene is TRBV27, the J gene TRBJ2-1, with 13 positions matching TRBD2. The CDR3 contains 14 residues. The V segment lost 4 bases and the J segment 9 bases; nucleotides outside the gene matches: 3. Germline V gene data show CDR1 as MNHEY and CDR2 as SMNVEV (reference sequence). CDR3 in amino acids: CASSWTSGSSEQFF. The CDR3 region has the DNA TGTGCCAGCAGTTGGACTAGCGGGAGCAGTGAGCAGTTCTTC.

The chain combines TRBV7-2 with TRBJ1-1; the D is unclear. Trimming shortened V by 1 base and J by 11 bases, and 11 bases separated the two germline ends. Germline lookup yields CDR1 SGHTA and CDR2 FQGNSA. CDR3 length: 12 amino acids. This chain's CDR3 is CASSLDTGSAFF. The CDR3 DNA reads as TGTGCCAGCAGCTTAGATACGGGTTCGGCTTTCTTT.

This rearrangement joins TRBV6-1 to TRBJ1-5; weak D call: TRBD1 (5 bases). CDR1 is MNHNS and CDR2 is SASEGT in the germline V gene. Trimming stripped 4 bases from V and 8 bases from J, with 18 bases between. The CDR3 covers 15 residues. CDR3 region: CASSVPPGAGKPQHF. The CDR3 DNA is TGTGCCAGCAGTGTACCCCCTGGGGCTGGAAAGCCCCAGCATTTT.

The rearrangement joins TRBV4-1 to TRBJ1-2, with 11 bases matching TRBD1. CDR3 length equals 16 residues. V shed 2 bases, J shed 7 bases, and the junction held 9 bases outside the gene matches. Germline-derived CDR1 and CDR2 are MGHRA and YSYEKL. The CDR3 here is CASSQPGQGVKLGYTF. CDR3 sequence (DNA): TGCGCCAGCAGCCAACCGGGACAGGGGGTGAAACTTGGCTACACCTTC.

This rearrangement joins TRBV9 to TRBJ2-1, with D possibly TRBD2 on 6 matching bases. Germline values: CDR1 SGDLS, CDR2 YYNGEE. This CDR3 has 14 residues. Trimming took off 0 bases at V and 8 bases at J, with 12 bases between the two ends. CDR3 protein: CASSVAGADYEQFF. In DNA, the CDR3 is TGTGCCAGCAGCGTAGCGGGAGCGGATTATGAGCAGTTCTTC.

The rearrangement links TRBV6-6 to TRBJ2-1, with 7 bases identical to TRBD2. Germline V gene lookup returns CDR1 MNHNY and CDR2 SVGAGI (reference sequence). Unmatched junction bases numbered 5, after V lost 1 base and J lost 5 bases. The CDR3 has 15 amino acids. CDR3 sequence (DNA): TGTGCCAGCAGTTACTACGGGACTAATAACAATGAGCAGTTCTTC. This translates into CASSYYGTNNNEQFF.

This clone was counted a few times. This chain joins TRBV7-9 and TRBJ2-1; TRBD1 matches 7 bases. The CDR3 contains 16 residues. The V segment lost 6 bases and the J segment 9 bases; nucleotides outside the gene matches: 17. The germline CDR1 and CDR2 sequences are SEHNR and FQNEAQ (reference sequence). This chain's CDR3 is CASRAEGGLSSGEQFF. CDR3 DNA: TGTGCCAGCAGGGCCGAAGGGGGCTTGTCTTCGGGTGAGCAGTTCTTC.

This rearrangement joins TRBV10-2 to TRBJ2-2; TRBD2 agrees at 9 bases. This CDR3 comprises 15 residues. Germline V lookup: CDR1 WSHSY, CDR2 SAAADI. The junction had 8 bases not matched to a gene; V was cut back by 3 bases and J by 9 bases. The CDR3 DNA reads TGCGCCAGCAGTGACCCAGCGGGAGGTGTCTGGGAGCTGTTTTTT. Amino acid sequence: CASSDPAGGVWELFF.

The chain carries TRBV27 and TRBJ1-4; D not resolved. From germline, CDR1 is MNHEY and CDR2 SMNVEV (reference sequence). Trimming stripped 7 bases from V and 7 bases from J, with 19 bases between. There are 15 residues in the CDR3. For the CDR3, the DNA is TGTGCCAGCACGCGACGGTTAGGTTCGGGTGAAAAACTGTTTTTT. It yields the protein CASTRRLGSGEKLFF.

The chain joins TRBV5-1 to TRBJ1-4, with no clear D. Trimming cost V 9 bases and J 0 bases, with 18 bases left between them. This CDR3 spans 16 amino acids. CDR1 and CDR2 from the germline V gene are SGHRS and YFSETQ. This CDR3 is CATPISEWTTNEKLFF. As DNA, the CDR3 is TGCGCCACGCCTATCAGCGAATGGACAACTAATGAAAAACTGTTTTTT.

DNA for the CDR3: TGTGCCAGCAGCTTAAACGGTCACTTAGATCAGCCCCAGCATTTT. Encoded protein: CASSLNGHLDQPQHF. The chain carries TRBV7-2 and TRBJ1-5, with D unresolved. V lost 2 bases, J lost 5 bases, and 13 bases lay in between. CDR1 is SGHTA, CDR2 FQGNSA, per germline. The CDR3 length is 15 residues.

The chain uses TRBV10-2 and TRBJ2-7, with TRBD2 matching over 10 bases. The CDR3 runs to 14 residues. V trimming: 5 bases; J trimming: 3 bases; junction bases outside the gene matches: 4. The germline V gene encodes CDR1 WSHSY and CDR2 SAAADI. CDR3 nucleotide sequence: TGCGCCAGCAGTCCGGGACTAGCGAGCTACGAGCAGTACTTC. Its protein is CASSPGLASYEQYF.

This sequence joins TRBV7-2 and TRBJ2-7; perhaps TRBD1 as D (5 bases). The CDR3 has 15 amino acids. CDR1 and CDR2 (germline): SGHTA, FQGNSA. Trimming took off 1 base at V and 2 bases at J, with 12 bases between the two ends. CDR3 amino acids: CASSLGGAAPYEQYF. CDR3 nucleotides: TGTGCCAGCAGCTTAGGTGGGGCAGCCCCCTACGAGCAGTACTTC. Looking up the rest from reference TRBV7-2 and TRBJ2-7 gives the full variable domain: GAGVSQSPSNKVTEKGKDVELRCDPISGHTALYWYRQSLGQGLEFLIYFQGNSAPDKSGLPSDRFSAERTGGSVSTLTIQRTQQEDSAVYLCASSLGGAAPYEQYFGPGTRLTVT.

This chain's CDR3 is CATQRGGTYEQYF. The CDR3, as DNA: TGTGCCACTCAAAGGGGGGGGACCTACGAGCAGTACTTC. J is TRBJ2-7 and V is TRBV6-5; D is perhaps TRBD2 (7 bases). Trimming stripped 10 bases from V and 2 bases from J, with 15 bases between. Germline CDR1 is MNHEY and CDR2 is SVGAGI. The length of the CDR3 is 13 residues.

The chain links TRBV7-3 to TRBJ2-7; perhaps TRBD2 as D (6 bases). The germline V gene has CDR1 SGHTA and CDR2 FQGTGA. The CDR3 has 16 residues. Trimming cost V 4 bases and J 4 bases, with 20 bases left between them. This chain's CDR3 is CASSSKGLSVRYEQYF. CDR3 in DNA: TGTGCCAGCAGCTCAAAAGGACTATCGGTACGGTACGAGCAGTACTTC.

CDR3 DNA sequence: TGTGCCAGCATAGCAGGGAAAGGCACTGAAGCTTTCTTT. Protein product: CASIAGKGTEAFF. The rearrangement joins TRBV12-1 to TRBJ1-1; TRBD1 is the table's D call and was not checked against the DNA. TRBV12-1 is flagged as a pseudogene. The CDR3 has 13 amino acids.